These 5 T cell receptor beta chains originate from one sample sequenced in a study of Ad26.COV2.S vaccination and SARS-CoV-2 variants. Data came from immunoSEQ multiplex PCR; TCRdb stores just in-frame clones and leaves some out. In the table there are about 250,000 clones, over 75% of which are singletons. Noted treatment: about 20 received Ad26.COV2.S at low or high dose, single or two shots; about 5 received placebo; per-sample allocation not given. Specimens were obtained on day 63 following the first vaccine or placebo injection. Specimen: peripheral blood, collected in a trial of Ad26.COV2.S vaccine versus placebo. The receptors were gathered from a person between 18 and 59 years old who received the Ad26.COV2.S COVID-19 vaccine or a placebo.

The V gene is TRBV25-1, the J gene TRBJ2-7; 9 bases line up with TRBD1. The CDR3 covers 15 residues. Trimming took 2 bases from V and 3 from J; bases not matched to a gene: 5. The V gene's germline CDR1 is MGHDK and CDR2 SYGVNS. In DNA, the CDR3 is TGTGCCAGCAGTGAAGGGACAGGGACGCACTACGAGCAGTACTTC. Residues: CASSEGTGTHYEQYF.

The V gene is TRBV12-3 or TRBV12-4, the J gene TRBJ2-5, with D unclear. Trimming removed 3 bases from V and 5 bases from J, with 4 bases in between. The CDR3 spans 11 residues. This CDR3 reads CASSLAETQYF. Here the CDR3 DNA reads TGTGCCAGCAGTTTGGCGGAGACCCAGTACTTC.

The rearrangement uses TRBV2 and TRBJ1-5, with TRBD1 as a possible D gene (6 bases). Germline V CDR1 and CDR2: SNHLY, FYNNEI. V was trimmed by 6 bases and J by 16 bases, leaving 22 bases between them. CDR3 length: 13 residues. This chain's CDR3 is CASSANPTGREHF. The CDR3 DNA follows: TGTGCCAGCAGCGCGAACCCAACAGGGAGAGAACATTTT.

The rearrangement links TRBV28 to TRBJ2-1; 9 nucleotides line up with TRBD1. This CDR3 comprises 14 residues. The J segment lost 6 bases and the V segment lost 5 bases, leaving 5 bases of the junction unmatched. The germline V gene encodes CDR1 MDHEN and CDR2 SYDVKM. The CDR3 DNA follows: TGTGCCAGCAGTCCCCGGGACAGGGCCAATGAGCAGTTCTTC. Its protein is CASSPRDRANEQFF.

This chain links TRBV7-2 with TRBJ1-1; D is perhaps TRBD1 (5 bases). This CDR3 spans 14 amino acids. Germline V gene lookup returns CDR1 SGHTA and CDR2 FQGNSA. V lost 3 bases to trimming and J lost 0 bases, with 8 bases between them. CDR3: CASSFGTLNTEAFF. The DNA of the CDR3 is TGTGCCAGCAGCTTTGGGACGCTGAACACTGAAGCTTTCTTT.